Listed below are T cell receptor beta chains from one sample, sequenced in a study of cytomegalovirus exposure and HLA in healthy donors. Clones were sequenced by immunoSEQ multiplex PCR, and TCRdb holds only the in-frame ones, with some missing. The sample lists approximately 76,000 clones, roughly 73% occurring once. Sequencing input: PBMCs. The receptors were sampled from a woman aged 40 to 50 in good health and CMV-seropositive. Both conserved end residues are part of each CDR3. The order of the fields is CDR3 protein, CDR3 DNA, J gene, D gene, V gene, clone size. The D gene is left open where the match is weak. Rows give clone size only sometimes, using once, few, many, or a class for an expanded clone.

CASSLTSGSYNEQFF	TGTGCCAGCAGCTTGACTAGCGGGAGTTACAATGAGCAGTTCTTC	TRBJ2-1	TRBD2	TRBV5-4	.
CARVRLAGRLSSTDTQYF	TGCGCCAGAGTAAGACTAGCGGGCCGCCTCTCTAGCACAGATACGCAGTATTTT	TRBJ2-3	TRBD2	TRBV4-3	.
CASSLGGQSNQPQHF	TGCGCCAGCAGCTTGGGAGGACAGAGCAATCAGCCCCAGCATTTT	TRBJ1-5	.	TRBV5-1	.
CARNRPPATPLHF	TGTGCCAGAAACCGCCCTCCCGCTACACCCCTCCACTTT	TRBJ1-6	.	TRBV5-3	few
CASSPRGGANTEAFF	TGTGCCAGCAGCCCCCGAGGGGGGGCGAACACTGAAGCTTTCTTT	TRBJ1-1	.	TRBV9	.
CASSGEVPGAFF	TGTGCCAGCAGCGGGGAGGTCCCGGGCGCTTTCTTT	TRBJ1-1	.	TRBV9	.
CASSLKLAGRSDTQYF	TGTGCCAGCAGCTTAAAACTAGCGGGGAGGTCAGATACGCAGTATTTT	TRBJ2-3	TRBD2	TRBV7-2	few
CAISYGQGADEQYF	TGTGCCATCAGCTACGGACAGGGAGCCGACGAGCAGTACTTC	TRBJ2-7	TRBD1	TRBV10-3	.
CASSQERLAGAGLFF	TGCGCCAGCAGCCAAGAGCGGCTAGCGGGAGCGGGGCTGTTTTTT	TRBJ2-2	TRBD2	TRBV4-3	.
CASSPRQGYGYTF	TGCGCCAGCAGCCCCCGACAGGGCTATGGCTACACCTTC	TRBJ1-2	TRBD1	TRBV5-1	.
CASSLGTGGSLEKLFF	TGTGCCAGCAGCTTGGGGACAGGGGGCAGTTTAGAAAAACTGTTTTTT	TRBJ1-4	TRBD1	TRBV7-9	once
CASRPPGATNEKLFF	TGTGCCAGCAGGCCCCCCGGGGCAACTAATGAAAAACTGTTTTTT	TRBJ1-4	.	TRBV6-5	few
CATYRDMNTEAFF	TGTGCAACTTACAGGGATATGAACACTGAAGCTTTCTTT	TRBJ1-1	.	TRBV30	.
CAITRGQGGYEQYF	TGTGCCATCACACGAGGACAGGGGGGCTACGAGCAGTACTTC	TRBJ2-7	TRBD1	TRBV10-3	few
CASSLAGIGTRQETQYF	TGTGCCAGCAGCTTAGCAGGGATTGGGACTCGCCAAGAGACCCAGTACTTC	TRBJ2-5	.	TRBV7-9	.
CASSVRTGRTGELFF	TGTGCCAGCAGCGTAAGAACAGGGCGGACCGGGGAGCTGTTTTTT	TRBJ2-2	.	TRBV9	.
CASSAGRDFGNTIYF	TGTGCCAGCAGTGCGGGCCGGGATTTCGGGAACACCATATATTTT	TRBJ1-3	.	TRBV2	.
CASSLGQANTEAFF	TGTGCCAGCAGCTTAGGTCAGGCGAACACTGAAGCTTTCTTT	TRBJ1-1	.	TRBV13	.